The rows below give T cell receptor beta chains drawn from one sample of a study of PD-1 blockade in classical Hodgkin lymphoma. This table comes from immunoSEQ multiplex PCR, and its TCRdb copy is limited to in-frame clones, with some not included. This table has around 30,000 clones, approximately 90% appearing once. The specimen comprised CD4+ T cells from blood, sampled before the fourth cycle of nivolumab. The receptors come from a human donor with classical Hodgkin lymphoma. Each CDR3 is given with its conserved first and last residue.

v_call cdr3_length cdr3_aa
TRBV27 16 CASSPVSGSGFDTQYF
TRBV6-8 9 CAILGGQYF
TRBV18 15 CASSQDAYSNQPQHF
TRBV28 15 CASRTRRGSSDTQYF
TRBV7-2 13 CASALQGRLEQYF
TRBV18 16 CASSTFRDRDYNEQFF
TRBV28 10 CASWGTEAFF
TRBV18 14 CASSPIRVIDTQYF
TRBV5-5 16 CASRTGETGGVGKLFF
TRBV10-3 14 CAISGGQLNSPLHF
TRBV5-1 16 CASSLGVSGNTDTQYF
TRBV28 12 CASSPRGNTIYF
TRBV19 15 CASSISAGETYEQYF
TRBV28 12 CASSSNRGEQYF
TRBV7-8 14 CASSLGGQGYEQYF
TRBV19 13 CASSRDLGYEQYF
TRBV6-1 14 CASSTGGRNQPQHF
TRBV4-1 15 CASSQTGGAPGELFF
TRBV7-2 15 CASSLTGGGLYEQYF
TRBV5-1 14 CASSLDQRAGEQYF
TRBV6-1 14 CASSEWAGGNTIYF
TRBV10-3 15 CAISAKRDRGDEQYF
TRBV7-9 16 CASSLELAGGAYEQYF
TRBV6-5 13 CASSYEGGYGYTF
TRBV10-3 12 CAISDLGNEQFF
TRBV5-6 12 CASSVLGSEAFF
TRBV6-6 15 CASSGYQGRDQPQHF
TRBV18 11 CASSQRGGYTF
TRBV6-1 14 CASSRDRVQETQYF
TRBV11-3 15 CASSLGGRAWNEQFF
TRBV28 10 CASQGQMKYF
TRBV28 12 CASSLIYNEQFF
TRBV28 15 CASRAYGGLGDTQYF
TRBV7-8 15 CASSPSGVATDTQYF
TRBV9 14 CASSATGVGTEAFF
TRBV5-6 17 CASSSTSGGALGDTQYF
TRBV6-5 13 CASSSDSLNEQYF
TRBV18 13 CASSPGSTDTQYF
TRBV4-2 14 CASSQDKGQYGYTF
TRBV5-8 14 CASRGPTTNEKLFF
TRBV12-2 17 CASRLRKGTARNTEAFF
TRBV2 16 CASMRSGTGDSQPQHF
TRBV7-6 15 CASSFRDSSTDTQYF
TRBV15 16 CATSRDGSRLDLGYTF
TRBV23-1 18 CASSQTPIRLAGGDEQYF
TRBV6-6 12 CASCSRTYEQYF
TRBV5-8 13 CASTPGVRETQYF
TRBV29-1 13 CSGRQGGSYEQYF
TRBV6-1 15 CASSEVAGDRQPQHF
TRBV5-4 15 CASSLTGENNYGYTF
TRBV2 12 CASSGGGDTQYF